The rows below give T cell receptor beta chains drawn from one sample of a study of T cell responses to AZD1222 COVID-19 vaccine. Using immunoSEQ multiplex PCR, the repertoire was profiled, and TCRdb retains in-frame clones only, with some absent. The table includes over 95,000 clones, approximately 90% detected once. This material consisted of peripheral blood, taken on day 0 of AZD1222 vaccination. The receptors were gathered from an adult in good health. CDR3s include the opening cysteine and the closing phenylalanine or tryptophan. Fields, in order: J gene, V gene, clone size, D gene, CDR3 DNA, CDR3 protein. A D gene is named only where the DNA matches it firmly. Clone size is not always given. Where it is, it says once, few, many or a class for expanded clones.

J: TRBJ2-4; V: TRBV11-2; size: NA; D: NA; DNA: TGTGCCAGCAGCCTGACGGTGACAGCAAAAAACATTCAGTACTTC; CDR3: CASSLTVTAKNIQYF
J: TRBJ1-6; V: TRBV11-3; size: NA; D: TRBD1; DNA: TGTGCCAGCAGCTCCATGGGGGACAGGGGCTATAATTCACCCCTCCACTTT; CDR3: CASSSMGDRGYNSPLHF
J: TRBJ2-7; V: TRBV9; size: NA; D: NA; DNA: TGTGCCAGCAGCGTAGGGGTAGGGGGTGGATACTACGAGCAGTACTTC; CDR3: CASSVGVGGGYYEQYF
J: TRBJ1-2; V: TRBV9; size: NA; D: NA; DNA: TGTGCCAGCAGCCCCCGAGATGGGAGGAATGGCTACACCTTC; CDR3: CASSPRDGRNGYTF
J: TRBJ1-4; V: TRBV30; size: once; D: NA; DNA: TGTGCCTGGAGTGGTTCAGGCGAAGTTTACGAAAAACTGTTTTTT; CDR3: CAWSGSGEVYEKLFF
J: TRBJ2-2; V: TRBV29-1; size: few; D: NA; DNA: TGCAGCGTTGGCCCCAGGGGTAACACCGGGGAGCTGTTTTTT; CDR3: CSVGPRGNTGELFF
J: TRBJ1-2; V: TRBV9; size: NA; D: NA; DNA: TGTGCCAGCAGCACGTACGGGGGCCATGGCTACACCTTC; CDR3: CASSTYGGHGYTF
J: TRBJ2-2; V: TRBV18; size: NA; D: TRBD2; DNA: TGTGCCAGCTCACCAAAACGGGGGGATTCCGGGGAGCTGTTTTTT; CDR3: CASSPKRGDSGELFF
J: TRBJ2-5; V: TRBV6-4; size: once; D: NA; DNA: TGTGCCAGCAGTGTAGGTCCCCAAGAGACCCAGTACTTC; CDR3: CASSVGPQETQYF
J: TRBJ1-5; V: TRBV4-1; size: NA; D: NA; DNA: TGCGCCAGCAGCCATGAAAATCAGCCCCAGCATTTT; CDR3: CASSHENQPQHF
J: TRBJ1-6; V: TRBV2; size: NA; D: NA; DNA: TGTGCCAGCAGTCGGGACCGCGGTTCACCCCTCCACTTT; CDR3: CASSRDRGSPLHF
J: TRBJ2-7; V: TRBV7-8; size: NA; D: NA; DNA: TGTGCCAGCAGCTTTACAGGAGCCTACGAGCAGTACTTC; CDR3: CASSFTGAYEQYF
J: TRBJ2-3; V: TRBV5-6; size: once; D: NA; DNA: TGTGCCAGCAGCTCGGGGGAACACACAGATACGCAGTATTTT; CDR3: CASSSGEHTDTQYF
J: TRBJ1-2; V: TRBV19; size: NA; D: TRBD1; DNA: TGTGCCAGTAGTATCCCCGAACAGGGGAGATATGGCTACACCTTC; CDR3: CASSIPEQGRYGYTF
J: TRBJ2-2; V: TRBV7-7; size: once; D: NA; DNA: TGTGCTAGCAGCCAGGGACGGGGGAACACCGGGGAGCTGTTTTTT; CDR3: CASSQGRGNTGELFF